What follows are 27 T cell receptor beta chains derived from one specimen sequenced in a study of blood T cell repertoires in COVID-19. Repertoires were generated with immunoSEQ multiplex PCR, while TCRdb's copy carries only in-frame clones and drops some. The top ten clones hold roughly two fifths of a sample with around 81,000 clones, roughly four fifths of them seen once. The source material was peripheral blood. The receptors derive from a man of 80 years or more with acute or convalescent COVID-19.

The V call is TRBV15, the J call TRBJ2-5; no clear D. Germline V gene lookup returns CDR1 LNHNV and CDR2 YYDKDF (reference sequence). The CDR3 consists of 13 residues. With 0 bases removed from V and 9 bases from J, the gap between germline ends came to 11 bases. In DNA form, the CDR3 reads TGTGCCACCAGCAGAGACAAAAACATGGCCCAGTACTTC. Translation: CATSRDKNMAQYF.

The chain employs TRBV7-8 and TRBJ1-6; 9 bases fit TRBD1. The germline gives CDR1 SGHVS, CDR2 FQNEAQ. Trimming cost V 2 bases and J 1 base; bases outside gene matches: 12. This CDR3 contains 20 residues. The CDR3 here is CASSLIGQGSSGSYNSPLHF. CDR3 nucleotides: TGTGCCAGCAGCTTAATCGGACAGGGGAGTAGTGGGTCCTATAATTCACCCCTCCACTTT.

The gene calls are TRBV5-1 and TRBJ2-1, with 10 nucleotides matching TRBD2. The V and J ends lost 0 bases and 7 bases, in that order; junction bases with no gene match: 1. The CDR3 contains 14 residues. The germline V gene encodes CDR1 SGHRS and CDR2 YFSETQ. CDR3 in DNA: TGCGCCAGCAGCTTGGGGACTAGCGGTAATGAGCAGTTCTTC. Translating gives CASSLGTSGNEQFF.

V gene TRBV28 combines with J gene TRBJ2-1, with 9 bases matching TRBD1. Germline V CDR1 and CDR2: MDHEN, SYDVKM. The trim removed 5 bases at V and 2 bases at J, leaving 1 base unmatched. The CDR3 sequence is 14 residues long. This CDR3 is CASSRTGAYNEQFF. The CDR3 coding sequence is TGTGCCAGCAGTCGGACAGGGGCCTACAATGAGCAGTTCTTC.

This sequence joins TRBV5-8 and TRBJ2-1; 10 nucleotides align to TRBD1. This CDR3 spans 15 amino acids. V gave up 4 bases and J gave up 7 bases; unmatched junction bases: 8. Germline CDR1 reads SGHTS; CDR2 reads YDEGEE. CDR3 nucleotides: TGTGCCAGCAGCCACCGGGACAGGGGCGGGAATGAGCAGTTCTTC. Translated, it gives CASSHRDRGGNEQFF.

V usage is TRBV15 and J usage is TRBJ1-5; 9 bases are shared with TRBD1. V shed 4 bases and J 7 bases; nucleotides not matched to a gene: 14. Germline V gene data show CDR1 as LNHNV and CDR2 as YYDKDF (reference sequence). The CDR3 loop spans 17 amino acids. This chain's CDR3 is CATSNSHDRGFRQPQHF. CDR3 in DNA: TGTGCCACCAGCAATAGCCACGACAGGGGGTTCAGACAGCCCCAGCATTTT.

This clone occurred many times. The rearrangement uses TRBV9 and TRBJ2-7; TRBD1 agrees at 8 bases. The CDR3 length is 14 residues. Germline V gene lookup returns CDR1 SGDLS and CDR2 YYNGEE. Trimming took 4 bases from V and 1 from J; bases not matched to a gene: 4. DNA of the CDR3: TGTGCCAGCAGCAAAGGACAGGGTTCCTACGAGCAGTACTTC. Protein sequence: CASSKGQGSYEQYF.

The chain couples TRBV28 to TRBJ2-5; the match to TRBD2 covers 10 bases. CDR1 is MDHEN and CDR2 is SYDVKM in the germline V gene. The CDR3 runs 14 residues. V shed 7 bases, J shed 1 base, and the junction held 3 bases outside the gene matches. The CDR3 spells CASTGTSAQETQYF. CDR3 in DNA: TGTGCCAGCACGGGGACTAGCGCCCAAGAGACCCAGTACTTC.

The chain carries TRBV11-3 and TRBJ2-1; 10 nucleotides align to TRBD2. The CDR3 totals 15 residues. The V and J ends lost 6 bases and 4 bases, in that order; junction bases with no gene match: 6. Germline-derived CDR1 and CDR2 are SGHNT and YENEEA. The CDR3 DNA sequence: TGTGCCAGCAGTTCTAGCGGGGGAACTTACAATGAGCAGTTCTTC. Amino acid sequence: CASSSSGGTYNEQFF.

The gene calls are TRBV18 and TRBJ2-2; D not certain. Germline CDR1 KGHSH, CDR2 LQKENI. The CDR3 extends over 15 amino acids. V was cut by 6 bases and J by 1 base, with 12 bases left in between. CDR3 loop: CASSPRPMNTGELFF. The DNA of the CDR3 is TGTGCCAGCTCCCCTAGACCGATGAACACCGGGGAGCTGTTTTTT.

This clone was counted between two and nine times. The chain recombines TRBV30 with TRBJ1-6; TRBD1 might be the D (6 bases). The CDR3 spans 16 residues. The V gene's germline CDR1 is GTSNPN and CDR2 SVGIG (reference sequence). The V end lost 1 base, the J end lost 7 bases, and 17 bases lay between the germline ends. CDR3 coding DNA: TGTGCCTGGAGTGGGCCGGGTGAGGGGGTGAATTCACCCCTCCACTTT. Translation: CAWSGPGEGVNSPLHF.

This clone was picked up many times. CDR3 nucleotides: TGTGCCAGCGACCTGGGGGACTTCTATGGCTACACCTTC. This codes for CASDLGDFYGYTF. The V and J genes are TRBV7-9 and TRBJ1-2; D might be TRBD1 (5 bases). Trimming removed 8 bases from V and 4 bases from J, with 14 bases in between. This CDR3 comprises 13 residues. Germline V lookup: CDR1 SEHNR, CDR2 FQNEAQ (reference sequence).

The CDR3: CASSPSSGANVLTF. The CDR3 coding sequence is TGTGCCAGCTCACCGAGCTCTGGGGCCAACGTCCTGACTTTC. The chain is built from TRBV18 and TRBJ2-6; no reliable D call. The CDR3 spans 14 residues. Germline loops: CDR1 KGHSH, CDR2 LQKENI. The V end lost 3 bases, the J end lost 0 bases, and 3 bases lay between the germline ends.

The chain has TRBV18 and TRBJ2-2, with a possible D match to TRBD2 (7 bases). CDR1 and CDR2 from the germline V gene are KGHSH and LQKENI. The CDR3 is 16 amino acids. Trimming cost V 0 bases and J 6 bases, with 14 bases left between them. CDR3 residues: CASSPPLQGGAGELFF. CDR3 nucleotides: TGTGCCAGCTCACCACCACTACAGGGAGGGGCCGGGGAGCTGTTTTTT.

The chain uses TRBV7-9 and TRBJ2-5; 8 nucleotides match TRBD2. Germline lookup yields CDR1 SEHNR and CDR2 FQNEAQ (reference sequence). The CDR3 consists of 15 residues. The junction had 7 bases not matched to a gene; V was cut back by 5 bases and J by 2 bases. CDR3 coding DNA: TGTGCCAGCAGCCCAGGGGCGGGGGGACAAGAGACCCAGTACTTC. Encoded protein: CASSPGAGGQETQYF.

The chain is built from TRBV4-2 and TRBJ2-6, with D possibly matching TRBD2 (6 bases). The CDR3 sequence is 19 residues long. V lost 0 bases to trimming and J lost 0 bases, with 15 bases between them. Germline V CDR1 and CDR2: LGHNA, YNFKEQ. This CDR3 is CASSQDLAGPSSGANVLTF. The CDR3 DNA reads as TGTGCCAGCAGCCAAGATTTGGCGGGACCGAGCTCTGGGGCCAACGTCCTGACTTTC.

This clone was recorded only once. This rearrangement joins TRBV7-2 to TRBJ1-5, with TRBD1 matching 11 bases. The CDR3 loop spans 17 amino acids. J gave up 0 bases and V 4 bases, and 5 bases lay outside the gene matches. The germline gives CDR1 SGHTA, CDR2 FQGNSA. CDR3 amino acids: CASSWTGGPNSNQPQHF. The CDR3 DNA reads as TGTGCCAGCAGCTGGACAGGGGGCCCTAATAGCAATCAGCCCCAGCATTTT.

CDR3 nucleotides: TGTGCCACCAGCAGGGGGACTAGCAGTCAAGAGACCCAGTACTTC. Translating it yields CATSRGTSSQETQYF. V usage is TRBV15 and J usage is TRBJ2-5, with 9 positions matching TRBD2. From germline, CDR1 is LNHNV and CDR2 YYDKDF (reference sequence). This CDR3 comprises 15 residues. Germline trimming cut 3 bases from V and 2 bases from J; bases unmatched to any gene: 4.

This rearrangement joins TRBV11-2 to TRBJ1-4, with TRBD1 identical over 7 bases. V trimming: 6 bases; J trimming: 0 bases; junction bases outside the gene matches: 7. Germline-derived CDR1 and CDR2 are SGHAT and FQNNGV. This CDR3 comprises 16 residues. This CDR3 is CASRGGGGTTNEKLFF. CDR3 nucleotides: TGTGCCAGCAGAGGCGGAGGGGGCACAACTAATGAAAAACTGTTTTTT.

The table lists this clone with a few counts. The rearrangement joins TRBV4-1 to TRBJ1-3, with unresolved D. CDR1 is MGHRA and CDR2 is YSYEKL in the germline V gene. CDR3 length: 14 amino acids. V lost 2 bases, J lost 7 bases, and 12 bases lay in between. Here the CDR3 DNA reads TGCGCCAGCAGCCAATCTAAGGAGTCGAACACCATATATTTT. Residues: CASSQSKESNTIYF.

A note on this clone: One junction end does not reproduce the germline sequence, and a read error may be involved. The chain employs TRBV9 and TRBJ1-4, with 9 bases identical to TRBD1. In germline, CDR1 is SGDLS, CDR2 YYNGEE. The length of the CDR3 is 14 residues. The CDR3 here is CASSAGTGTQELVF. The CDR3 DNA reads TGTGCCAGCAGCGCCGGGACAGGGACTCAGGAACTGGTTTTT.

The chain joins TRBV9 to TRBJ1-6; TRBD1 matches at 7 bases. V was pared by 4 bases and J by 0 bases, with 16 bases of the junction left unmatched. CDR1 is SGDLS and CDR2 is YYNGEE in the germline V gene. The CDR3 sequence is 20 residues long. This CDR3 reads CASSLQPVTGPSSYNSPLHF. The DNA for the CDR3 is TGTGCCAGCAGCCTACAGCCCGTGACAGGGCCGAGCTCCTATAATTCACCCCTCCACTTT.

The CDR3 protein is CACCTGVPDRNQPQHF. The CDR3 DNA reads TGTGCCTGCTGCACCGGGGTTCCGGACAGGAATCAGCCCCAGCATTTT. The chain employs TRBV28 and TRBJ1-5; 7 positions match TRBD1. The V gene end was trimmed by 11 bases and the J gene end by 4 bases; junction bases not matched to a gene: 17. Germline V CDR1 and CDR2: MDHEN, SYDVKM. This CDR3 comprises 16 residues.

The chain combines TRBV5-1 with TRBJ2-1; possible D gene TRBD1, 5 bases. Looked up from germline, CDR1 is SGHRS and CDR2 is YFSETQ. The CDR3 consists of 15 residues. The V end lost 0 bases, the J end lost 6 bases, and 13 bases lay between the germline ends. The CDR3 region has the DNA TGCGCCAGCAGCTTGGTTGTAGGGGAATTCAATGAGCAGTTCTTC. This gives the protein CASSLVVGEFNEQFF.

This clone has more than one count but fewer than ten. The V and J genes are TRBV7-9 and TRBJ2-5; the D gene is possibly TRBD1 (5 bases). Germline V lookup: CDR1 SEHNR, CDR2 FQNEAQ (reference sequence). V gave up 3 bases and J gave up 1 base, with 15 bases separating them. CDR3 length: 16 amino acids. CDR3 coding DNA: TGTGCCAGCAGCTTCTTGACAGCACCGATCCAAGAGACCCAGTACTTC. Its translation: CASSFLTAPIQETQYF.

The rearrangement joins TRBV7-9 to TRBJ1-2, with 7 positions matching TRBD1. This CDR3 has 12 amino acids. The germline CDR1 and CDR2 sequences are SEHNR and FQNEAQ (reference sequence). V lost 5 bases, J lost 4 bases, and 1 base stayed unmatched. The CDR3 DNA reads as TGTGCCAGCAGCCGGGACAGCTATGGCTACACCTTC. Protein product: CASSRDSYGYTF.

This chain uses TRBV19 with TRBJ1-2; 7 bases align to TRBD1. The CDR3 covers 13 residues. The germline gives CDR1 LNHDA, CDR2 SQIVND (reference sequence). The trim removed 7 bases at V and 2 bases at J, leaving 4 bases unmatched. CDR3: CASTLTGNYGYTF. CDR3 nucleotide sequence: TGTGCCAGTACCCTGACAGGGAACTATGGCTACACCTTC.